This T cell receptor beta chain came from a study of human T cells and chemical hapten exposure. The study, taken as a whole, reports: The number of TCRs over 1 in 1000 frequency stayed unchanged after DPC.

Concerning this clonotype: Its antigen remains unknown.

Trimming pared 5 bases from V and 0 bases from J, leaving 11 bases between. The CDR3 covers 14 residues. The germline V gene encodes CDR1 SGHDT and CDR2 YYEEEE. In the library, unique molecular identifiers were attached to individual cDNA molecules. TCRdb fed the reads into MiXCR, producing one record per CDR3 protein. The table has about 120,000 distinct CDR3 sequences, 8% to 9.5% seen once. Total RNA was extracted from unfractionated whole blood. Sequencing input: whole blood. The V call is TRBV5-6, the J call TRBJ2-5, with D uncertain. The TCR originated in a human donor in good health. Some clones in this sample may be carry-over from other donors' samples. In nucleotides, the CDR3 is TGTGCCAGCAGTGGACGGACGAACCAAGAGACCCAGTACTTC. Its protein product is CASSGRTNQETQYF.